This entry is about one T cell receptor (beta chain). Its antigen is not identified. The source material, RNA transcripts, was used to amplify TCR beta CDR3 regions. A first-round RT-PCR of the TCR CDR3 used the HTBI primer set. TCRdb fed the multiplex PCR reads into MiXCR, producing one record per CDR3 protein. In the table there are 800,000 or so distinct CDR3 sequences, about 38% of which are singletons. There are 17 residues in the CDR3. V lost 5 bases and J lost 0, with 20 bases in between. Germline V gene sequence: CDR1 SGHDT, CDR2 YYEEEE. This sample is drawn from a study of T cells in Graves' hyperthyroidism and ophthalmopathy. Study observations and caveats: Peripheral blood also featured most of the thyroid clonotypes expanded above 0.001.

V and J are TRBV5-6 and TRBJ1-1, with no clear D. The source material was blood. The clonotype was recovered from a man younger than 35 with Graves' hyperthyroidism. The CDR3 DNA reads TGTGCCAGCAGTTTGAGCCCGTCGGCGACCATGAACACTGAAGCTTTCTTT. Its translation: CASSLSPSATMNTEAFF.